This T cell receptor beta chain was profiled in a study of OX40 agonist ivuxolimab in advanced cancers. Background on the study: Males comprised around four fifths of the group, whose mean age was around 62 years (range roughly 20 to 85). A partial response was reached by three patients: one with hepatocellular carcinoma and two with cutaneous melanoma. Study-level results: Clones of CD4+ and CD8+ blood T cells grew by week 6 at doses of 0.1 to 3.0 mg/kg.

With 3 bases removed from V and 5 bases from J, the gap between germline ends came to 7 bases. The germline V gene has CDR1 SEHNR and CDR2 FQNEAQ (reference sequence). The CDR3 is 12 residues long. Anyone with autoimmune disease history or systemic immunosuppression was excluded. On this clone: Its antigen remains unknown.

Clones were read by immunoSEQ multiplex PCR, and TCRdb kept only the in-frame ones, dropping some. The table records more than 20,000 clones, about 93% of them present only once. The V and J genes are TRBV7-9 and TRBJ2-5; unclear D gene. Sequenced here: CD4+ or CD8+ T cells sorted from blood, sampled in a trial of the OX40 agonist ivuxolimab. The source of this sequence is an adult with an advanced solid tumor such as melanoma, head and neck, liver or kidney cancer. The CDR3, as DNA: TGTGCCAGCAGCTTGTTTGTGGAGACCCAGTACTTC. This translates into CASSLFVETQYF.